Following are 23 T cell receptor beta chains from one sample sequenced in a study of cytomegalovirus exposure and HLA in healthy donors. Sequenced by immunoSEQ multiplex PCR; TCRdb stores in-frame clones only, minus some. Of about 360,000 clones listed, 80% to 90% are singletons. Sequencing was performed on PBMCs. The receptors shown here come from a woman aged 18-30 years in good health and CMV-seronegative.

This rearrangement joins TRBV28 to TRBJ2-7; D ambiguous. Germline V gene sequence: CDR1 MDHEN, CDR2 SYDVKM. This CDR3 comprises 13 residues. V was pared by 2 bases and J by 1 base, with 6 bases between. The CDR3 bases are TGTGCCAGCAGTTTACACCAGTCCTACGAGCAGTACTTC. This translates into CASSLHQSYEQYF.

This clone has more than one count but fewer than ten. V is TRBV5-1 and J is TRBJ2-7; 8 bases fit TRBD2. Unmatched junction bases numbered 7, after V lost 2 bases and J lost 0 bases. Germline CDR1 and CDR2: SGHRS and YFSETQ. The CDR3 consists of 16 residues. The CDR3 protein is CASSFPRGTSSYEQYF. As DNA, the CDR3 is TGCGCCAGCAGCTTTCCGCGAGGGACTAGCTCCTACGAGCAGTACTTC.

V usage is TRBV27 and J usage is TRBJ2-3; D unclear. Germline V gene sequence: CDR1 MNHEY, CDR2 SMNVEV (reference sequence). Trimming left V 9 bases short and J 1 base short, with 11 bases between. The CDR3 contains 13 residues. The CDR3 DNA reads as TGTGCCAGTCGGTCTGTAGGCACAGATACGCAGTATTTT. Translation gives CASRSVGTDTQYF.

V gene TRBV7-2 combines with J gene TRBJ2-1; D ambiguous. CDR1 and CDR2 from the germline V gene are SGHTA and FQGNSA. V lost 0 bases, J lost 12 bases, and 12 bases lay in between. The CDR3 covers 13 residues. CDR3 protein: CASSLAVSFMQFF. CDR3 DNA sequence: TGTGCCAGCAGCTTAGCGGTTAGCTTTATGCAGTTCTTC.

The rearrangement links TRBV5-6 to TRBJ2-1; possibly TRBD1 for D (6 bases). The CDR3 is 19 amino acids. Between the trimmed V and J ends, which lost 0 bases and 3 bases, there was a span of 22 bases. Germline V gives CDR1 SGHDT, CDR2 YYEEEE. The CDR3 loop reads CASSLGGPRSGSHYNEQFF. The DNA of the CDR3 is TGTGCCAGCAGCTTGGGGGGGCCCAGATCTGGATCTCACTACAATGAGCAGTTCTTC.

The gene calls are TRBV28 and TRBJ1-6; D is possibly TRBD1 (6 bases). Germline V lookup: CDR1 MDHEN, CDR2 SYDVKM. There are 14 residues in the CDR3. Trimming removed 3 bases at V and 6 bases at J, with 9 bases between. CDR3 sequence (DNA): TGTGCCAGCAGTTTTGGACAGATTAATTCACCCCTCCACTTT. This sequence encodes CASSFGQINSPLHF.

The chain joins TRBV15 to TRBJ1-5; D not certain. V lost 3 bases and J lost 10, with 16 bases in between. Germline V gene sequence: CDR1 LNHNV, CDR2 YYDKDF (reference sequence). This CDR3 has 14 residues. CDR3 DNA: TGTGCCACCAGCAGTCAAAGCACTAGCCAACCCCAGCATTTT. Translating it yields CATSSQSTSQPQHF.

This chain uses TRBV11-1 with TRBJ2-7; TRBD1 agrees at 11 bases. Germline V gene lookup returns CDR1 SGHAT and CDR2 FQDESV (reference sequence). V was pared by 4 bases and J by 4 bases, with 6 bases of the junction left unmatched. The CDR3 extends over 15 amino acids. CDR3 sequence: CASSSGTGGPYEQYF. The CDR3 region has the DNA TGTGCCAGCAGCTCAGGGACAGGGGGGCCATACGAGCAGTACTTC.

V usage is TRBV11-2 and J usage is TRBJ2-3; 7 bases fit TRBD1. The germline V gene has CDR1 SGHAT and CDR2 FQNNGV. The CDR3 length is 14 residues. Germline trimming cut 5 bases from V and 6 bases from J; bases unmatched to any gene: 8. CDR3 sequence (DNA): TGTGCCAGCAGCCACAGACAGGGTAGCGATACGCAGTATTTT. Its protein product is CASSHRQGSDTQYF.

This rearrangement joins TRBV15 to TRBJ1-1; D is uncertain. The CDR3 runs 14 residues. Between the trimmed V and J ends, which lost 4 bases and 4 bases, there was a span of 13 bases. The V gene's germline CDR1 is LNHNV and CDR2 YYDKDF (reference sequence). CDR3 nucleotides: TGTGCCACCAGCACGCCTACCGGGGTCACTGAAGCTTTCTTT. Translating gives CATSTPTGVTEAFF.

This CDR3 is CASSLWTRGSTEAFF. The DNA of the CDR3 is TGTGCCAGCAGCTTATGGACCAGGGGGTCTACTGAAGCTTTCTTT. The chain carries TRBV7-6 and TRBJ1-1, with 7 nucleotides matching TRBD1. This CDR3 is built from 15 residues. Looked up from germline, CDR1 is SGHVS and CDR2 is FNYEAQ. V was pared by 2 bases and J by 5 bases, with 8 bases of the junction left unmatched.

This sequence joins TRBV27 and TRBJ1-1, with D possibly matching TRBD1 (6 bases). The CDR3 sequence is 15 residues long. V lost 7 bases and J lost 4, with 19 bases in between. Germline-derived CDR1 and CDR2 are MNHEY and SMNVEV (reference sequence). The CDR3 loop reads CASTPGGGAVTEAFF. CDR3 DNA sequence: TGTGCCAGCACCCCGGGTGGGGGGGCGGTCACTGAAGCTTTCTTT.

This clone appeared once. The CDR3 DNA follows: TGTGCCAGCTCGCAAACAGGGGCCCAAGAGACCCAGTACTTC. As protein: CASSQTGAQETQYF. The chain employs TRBV18 and TRBJ2-5; 7 bases align to TRBD1. This CDR3 spans 14 amino acids. Losses at the gene ends were 6 bases for V and 1 base for J; bases not matched to a gene: 5. Germline V gene sequence: CDR1 KGHSH, CDR2 LQKENI.

The V call is TRBV11-2, the J call TRBJ2-1, with D maybe TRBD1 (5 bases). Per germline, CDR1 SGHAT and CDR2 FQNNGV. This CDR3 region has 15 residues. Trimming shortened V by 1 base and J by 8 bases, and 15 bases separated the two germline ends. The CDR3 here is CASSLGGGTVDEQFF. The CDR3 nucleotides read TGTGCCAGCAGCTTAGGGGGCGGAACGGTAGATGAGCAGTTCTTC.

This clone was counted a single time. The rearrangement links TRBV9 to TRBJ2-1; possible D gene TRBD2, 5 bases. Deletions cut 3 bases from V and 9 bases from J, with 7 bases between. The CDR3 runs to 11 residues. The germline CDR1 and CDR2 sequences are SGDLS and YYNGEE. The CDR3 region has the DNA TGTGCCAGCAGCGCCGCGGGTGAGCAGTTCTTC. It specifies CASSAAGEQFF. The full variable domain, rest sourced from reference TRBV9 and TRBJ2-1, is DSGVTQTPKHLITATGQRVTLRCSPRSGDLSVYWYQQSLDQGLQFLIQYYNGEERAKGNILERFSAQQFPDLHSELNLSSLELGDSALYFCASSAAGEQFFGPGTRLTVL.

The V and J genes are TRBV10-3 and TRBJ1-6; D ambiguous. CDR3 size: 13 residues. Germline assignment: CDR1 ENHRY and CDR2 SYGVKD. V was shortened by 6 bases and J by 10 bases, with 13 bases between the two germline ends. This chain's CDR3 is CAIRVGRTSPLHF. CDR3 sequence (DNA): TGTGCCATCAGGGTAGGGAGAACCTCACCCCTCCACTTT.

This clone came up once. This rearrangement joins TRBV6-1 to TRBJ2-7; 8 bases align to TRBD1. The CDR3 spans 14 residues. Trimming at V came to 2 bases and at J to 2 bases, leaving 2 bases not matched to a gene. The germline CDR1 and CDR2 sequences are MNHNS and SASEGT. CDR3 DNA sequence: TGTGCCAGCAGTGAACAGGGGGCAACCTACGAGCAGTACTTC. It translates to CASSEQGATYEQYF.

The chain uses TRBV11-3 and TRBJ2-7; perhaps TRBD1 as D (5 bases). CDR1 is SGHNT, CDR2 YENEEA, per germline. The CDR3 is 13 amino acids. Trimming took 4 bases from V and 3 from J, leaving 10 bases between them. The CDR3 sequence is CASSSQGYYEQYF. In DNA form, the CDR3 reads TGTGCCAGCAGCTCTCAGGGCTACTACGAGCAGTACTTC.

CDR3 sequence: CASSKGLAGGRIGDEQYF. CDR3 nucleotide sequence: TGTGCCAGCAGCAAGGGACTAGCGGGGGGCCGTATTGGGGACGAGCAGTACTTC. This chain joins TRBV11-2 and TRBJ2-7; 15 bases line up with TRBD2. Germline values: CDR1 SGHAT, CDR2 FQNNGV. The CDR3 consists of 18 residues. V gave up 5 bases and J gave up 5 bases; unmatched junction bases: 13.

The chain recombines TRBV2 with TRBJ1-1; tentatively, D is TRBD1 (6 bases). V dropped 2 bases and J dropped 0 bases, with 13 bases sitting between them. Germline V CDR1 and CDR2: SNHLY, FYNNEI. This CDR3 has 16 amino acids. The CDR3 here is CASSERTVSMNTEAFF. In nucleotides, the CDR3 is TGTGCCAGCAGTGAAAGGACAGTCTCCATGAACACTGAAGCTTTCTTT.

The chain recombines TRBV4-2 with TRBJ2-2; 14 nucleotides line up with TRBD2. The J segment lost 1 base and the V segment lost 4 bases, leaving 5 bases of the junction unmatched. Per the germline V gene, CDR1 is LGHNA and CDR2 is YNFKEQ. This CDR3 contains 18 residues. CDR3 sequence: CASSLGTSGGENTGELFF. The DNA for the CDR3 is TGTGCCAGCAGCCTCGGGACTAGCGGGGGCGAGAACACCGGGGAGCTGTTTTTT.

This clone has more than one count but fewer than ten. This chain uses TRBV30 with TRBJ2-1; D is possibly TRBD2 (5 bases). Trimming pared 8 bases from V and 8 bases from J, leaving 16 bases between. The CDR3 contains 12 residues. Germline V gene lookup returns CDR1 GTSNPN and CDR2 SVGIG (reference sequence). The CDR3 loop is CALLGVGDEQFF. CDR3 sequence (DNA): TGTGCCCTGCTCGGGGTAGGAGATGAGCAGTTCTTC.

V and J are TRBV23-1 and TRBJ1-5; D is ambiguous. TRBV23-1 has ORF status, its function being uncertain. The ends were cut back, 10 bases at V and 1 base at J, with 20 bases in the middle. The CDR3 loop spans 16 amino acids. CDR3 in DNA: TGCGCCACCGATCCTCTGAAGGTCGGGAGCAATCAGCCCCAGCATTTT. Its translation: CATDPLKVGSNQPQHF.